The TCR beta chain under discussion was sequenced for a study of blood T cell repertoires in COVID-19 (dated by TCRdb to the early 2020s). For the wider study: The collaborator samples originated in the United States, Italy and Spain and spanned the acute and convalescent phases of COVID-19. The prospective study material was composed of cDNA or gDNA derived from T cells, B-cell-depleted T cells, or PBMCs. Deeply sampled blood TCRbeta repertoires from subjects exposed to, actively infected with, or recovered from COVID-19 were included in the dataset. The repertoires were released in a freely available public database meant as a resource for research on the immune response to SARS-CoV-2. Samples were obtained from the ongoing ImmuneRACE study (first 160 participants) and from 1,254 subjects provided by 6 global collaborators. Nearly every sample came with metadata listing a de-identified subject ID, COVID-19 status, age in years and sex. Where available, HLA class I and class II types were obtained from metadata supplied by the sample provider rather than from assay-based typing. General findings and caveats noted by the study authors: Clinical and demographic metadata were provided uncurated, with the amount varying by source and participant.

The immunoSEQ Assay, a bias-controlled multiplex PCR, was used to amplify TCRbeta CDR3 regions from genomic DNA. In the source study's methods: Within the assay, amplification of reference gene primers was used to estimate how many nucleated cells each sample contained. To quantify the absolute abundance of each unique TCRbeta CDR3 rearrangement, sequence reads were collapsed and filtered. For each sample, productive Simpson clonality was calculated as the square root of Simpson's diversity index across productive rearrangements. Held by TCRdb, this immuneACCESS table contains in-frame sequences only and omits some clones. Under half of the omission traces to an unresolved V gene where checked; the cause of the rest is unknown. V and J calls and clone size follow that table, whereas D and trimming were derived from the DNA. This sample holds 400,000 or so clones; less than 95% were observed only once. In total, the top ten clones hold about 0.6% of the sample.

Comments on this clone: Its antigen remains unidentified. Base qualities are not at hand, and no much larger clone is one base apart.

According to the germline V gene (reference sequence), CDR1 reads MNHNY and CDR2 reads SVGAGI. V is pruned by 2 bases and J by 5 bases, leaving 9 bases of the junction without a gene match. From cysteine to phenylalanine, the CDR3 is 16 amino acids long. Of all the DNA, just the CDR3 is kept, 48 bases in frame from base 1. Enrolling through a virtual design, the prospective study's participants ranged in age from roughly 18 to 100 years and lived across 24 United States geographic areas. In the prospective study, cohorts were assigned on the basis of participant-reported clinical history obtained from a screening survey and a study questionnaire. Recovered participants in ImmuneRACE Cohort 3 were defined as having two consecutive negative NP/OP PCR tests, clearance from a healthcare professional, or resolution of symptoms. In the prospective study, whole blood, serum and a nasopharyngeal or oropharyngeal swab were collected from each participant by mobile phlebotomists. Additional blood draws and questionnaires over a 2-month period could optionally be provided by prospective study participants. Blood samples from the prospective study were shipped frozen or at room temperature prior to DNA extraction.

Sample: PBMCs or T cells enriched from blood (not recorded which). The clonotype originates from a young man who had recovered from COVID-19. The chain couples TRBV6-6 to TRBJ2-5; TRBD2 lines up with 9 middle nucleotides. The DNA sequence is TGTGCCAGCAGTTACGAAGCGGGAGGAATCGGGGAGACCCAGTACTTC. This is translated as CASSYEAGGIGETQYF.